This T cell receptor (beta chain) came from a study of human T cells and chemical hapten exposure. About the research overall: Across its roughly 22 weeks, the study gave patients weekly diphenylcyclopropenone doses to the scalp.

About this clonotype itself: Its antigen is still unknown.

Library construction involved attaching unique molecular identifiers to individual cDNA molecules, which allowed quantitative, reproducible TCR counting. TCRdb used MiXCR to reprocess the RACE reads, holding one entry per CDR3 protein. This sample has approximately 180,000 distinct CDR3 sequences, with 25% to 35% found just once. The germline CDR1 and CDR2 sequences are KGHDR and SFDVKD. This CDR3 is 12 amino acids long. The V and J ends lost 9 bases and 5 bases respectively, with 9 bases between them. As to time point: pre-sensitization, week 0. Treatment meaning: therapeutic diphenylcyclopropenone sensitization with weekly scalp DPC. Study-wide results and limits: TCRs exceeding 1 in 1000 frequency stayed unchanged with DPC sensitization.

The clonotype comes from a woman aged 30 to 39 with alopecia areata. Some clones in this sample may be carry-over from other donors' samples. V is TRBV24-1 and J is TRBJ2-2; D remains ambiguous. Source: whole blood, taken in connection with sensitization to the hapten diphenylcyclopropenone (DPC). The CDR3 sequence: CATGHQTGELFF. The CDR3 region has the DNA TGTGCCACCGGCCATCAAACCGGGGAGCTGTTTTTT.